The clone carrying this TCR beta chain was observed many times. This sample was taken from a study of CD8 T cells in ankylosing spondylitis. Via MiXCR, TCRdb re-called the 5' RACE reads, giving one row per CDR3 protein. Of just under 95,000 distinct CDR3 sequences listed, around 9.4% are singletons. This CDR3 contains 15 residues. CDR1 SGHRS and CDR2 YFSETQ come from the germline V gene. Germline trimming cut 4 bases from V and 2 bases from J; bases unmatched to any gene: 6. The receptor was isolated from a male donor with ankylosing spondylitis or in good health (not recorded which). Specimen: blood, either unsorted or a sorted T cell fraction (not recorded which). The chain uses TRBV5-1 and TRBJ1-2; 9 positions agree with TRBD1. CDR3 in DNA: TGCGCCAGCAGCGCCGAGGGACAGGGAAACTATGGCTACACCTTC. This gives the protein CASSAEGQGNYGYTF.